These T cell receptor beta chains were read from a single sample in a study of T cells in localized non-small cell lung cancer. TCRdb's table, derived via immunoSEQ multiplex PCR, lists solely in-frame clones and lacks some. The table has around 1,700 clones, around 20% seen once. Source: normal lung tissue next to the tumor, taken before any cancer treatment. The receptors here all came from a man aged 40 to 70 with stage III lung adenocarcinoma. Each CDR3 is given with its conserved first and last residue. The D gene is left open where the match is weak. Rows may omit the clone size; those that give it use once, few, many or a size class.

v_gene: TRBV9
j_gene: TRBJ1-6
d_gene: .
abundance: few
CDR3aa: CASSVNTPHNSPLHF
CDR3nt: TGTGCCAGCAGTGTCAACACTCCCCATAATTCACCCCTCCACTTT

v_gene: TRBV19
j_gene: TRBJ1-1
d_gene: .
abundance: few
CDR3aa: CATDRGGDRNTEAFF
CDR3nt: TGTGCCACAGATCGAGGCGGGGACCGGAACACTGAAGCTTTCTTT

v_gene: TRBV11-3
j_gene: TRBJ2-7
d_gene: .
abundance: medium-sized
CDR3aa: CASRIGPQGSYEQYF
CDR3nt: TGTGCCAGCAGGATAGGCCCCCAGGGCTCCTACGAGCAGTACTTC

v_gene: TRBV11-3
j_gene: TRBJ1-2
d_gene: .
abundance: medium-sized
CDR3aa: CASSLEVSRPGGYGYTF
CDR3nt: TGTGCCAGCAGCTTGGAGGTCTCTAGACCTGGCGGCTATGGCTACACCTTC

v_gene: TRBV6-8
j_gene: TRBJ2-7
d_gene: .
abundance: medium-sized
CDR3aa: CASGLGPGSYEQYF
CDR3nt: TGTGCCAGCGGACTCGGCCCAGGATCCTACGAGCAGTACTTC

v_gene: TRBV11-3
j_gene: TRBJ2-1
d_gene: .
abundance: .
CDR3aa: CASSLERIRGEQFF
CDR3nt: TGTGCCAGCAGCTTAGAGCGGATCAGGGGAGAGCAGTTCTTC

v_gene: TRBV30
j_gene: TRBJ2-1
d_gene: .
abundance: .
CDR3aa: CAWSKGSTILYNEQFF
CDR3nt: TGTGCCTGGAGTAAGGGCTCCACCATCCTATACAATGAGCAGTTCTTC

v_gene: TRBV19
j_gene: TRBJ2-1
d_gene: TRBD2
abundance: few
CDR3aa: CASRRMGGYNEQFF
CDR3nt: TGTGCCAGTAGGAGAATGGGAGGGTACAATGAGCAGTTCTTC

v_gene: TRBV6-8
j_gene: TRBJ1-5
d_gene: .
abundance: .
CDR3aa: CASSLRGNQPQHF
CDR3nt: TGTGCCAGCAGCCTAAGGGGCAATCAGCCCCAGCATTTT

v_gene: TRBV6-8
j_gene: TRBJ2-5
d_gene: .
abundance: few
CDR3aa: CASRQYVYQGKIETQYF
CDR3nt: TGTGCCAGCAGACAATACGTATACCAGGGGAAAATCGAGACCCAGTACTTC

v_gene: TRBV11-3
j_gene: TRBJ2-2
d_gene: .
abundance: .
CDR3aa: CASSLGPGERGELFF
CDR3nt: TGTGCCAGCAGCTTAGGCCCAGGTGAAAGGGGGGAGCTGTTTTTT

v_gene: TRBV18
j_gene: TRBJ2-7
d_gene: TRBD1
abundance: .
CDR3aa: CASSQQGTGLDEQYF
CDR3nt: TGTGCCAGCTCTCAACAGGGGACAGGGTTGGACGAGCAGTACTTC

v_gene: TRBV5-1
j_gene: TRBJ1-5
d_gene: .
abundance: .
CDR3aa: CASSPGDSNQPQHF
CDR3nt: TGCGCCAGCAGCCCCGGGGATAGCAATCAGCCCCAGCATTTT

v_gene: TRBV6-8
j_gene: TRBJ2-1
d_gene: .
abundance: few
CDR3aa: CASTPEASTREQFF
CDR3nt: TGTGCCAGCACCCCCGAGGCTTCAACCCGTGAGCAGTTCTTC

v_gene: TRBV11-3
j_gene: TRBJ1-1
d_gene: .
abundance: many
CDR3aa: CASSFAPTDTEAFF
CDR3nt: TGTGCCAGCAGCTTCGCACCAACGGACACTGAAGCTTTCTTT

v_gene: TRBV11-3
j_gene: TRBJ2-5
d_gene: TRBD2
abundance: .
CDR3aa: CASSRATSGIPKETQYF
CDR3nt: TGTGCCAGCAGCAGGGCGACTAGCGGGATCCCTAAAGAGACCCAGTACTTC

v_gene: TRBV28
j_gene: TRBJ2-3
d_gene: TRBD1
abundance: .
CDR3aa: CASSLIGQGGDTQYF
CDR3nt: TGTGCCAGCAGTTTAATCGGACAGGGGGGGGATACGCAGTATTTT

v_gene: TRBV14
j_gene: TRBJ2-7
d_gene: .
abundance: .
CDR3aa: CASSRLLGNEQYF
CDR3nt: TGTGCCAGCAGCCGATTGCTGGGGAACGAGCAGTACTTC

v_gene: TRBV6-8
j_gene: TRBJ2-7
d_gene: .
abundance: large
CDR3aa: CASSYREDSYEQYF
CDR3nt: TGTGCCAGCAGTTATCGAGAGGACTCCTACGAGCAGTACTTC

v_gene: TRBV19
j_gene: TRBJ2-7
d_gene: .
abundance: .
CDR3aa: CASSIPGSQSSEQYF
CDR3nt: TGTGCCAGTAGTATCCCGGGCTCTCAATCCTCGGAGCAGTACTTC

v_gene: TRBV30
j_gene: TRBJ2-1
d_gene: .
abundance: .
CDR3aa: CAWSAINNEQFF
CDR3nt: TGTGCCTGGAGTGCCATCAACAATGAGCAGTTCTTC

v_gene: TRBV11-3
j_gene: TRBJ2-3
d_gene: TRBD1
abundance: .
CDR3aa: CASSLGTGFDTQYF
CDR3nt: TGTGCCAGCAGCTTAGGGACAGGGTTTGATACGCAGTATTTT

v_gene: TRBV6-8
j_gene: TRBJ1-2
d_gene: TRBD1
abundance: medium-sized
CDR3aa: CASSSGTGGYGYTF
CDR3nt: TGTGCCAGCAGTTCCGGGACAGGGGGCTATGGCTACACCTTC

v_gene: TRBV4-1
j_gene: TRBJ2-2
d_gene: .
abundance: .
CDR3aa: CASSQDFKGGNTGELFF
CDR3nt: TGCGCCAGCAGCCAAGATTTTAAGGGGGGTAACACCGGGGAGCTGTTTTTT

v_gene: TRBV6-8
j_gene: TRBJ1-1
d_gene: .
abundance: few
CDR3aa: CASSNPFGGGTEAFF
CDR3nt: TGTGCCAGCAGTAACCCCTTTGGGGGCGGAACTGAAGCTTTCTTT

v_gene: TRBV11-3
j_gene: TRBJ1-3
d_gene: .
abundance: few
CDR3aa: CASSLLPGSGNTIYF
CDR3nt: TGTGCCAGCAGCTTACTTCCTGGCTCTGGAAACACCATATATTTT

v_gene: TRBV11-3
j_gene: TRBJ1-5
d_gene: TRBD1
abundance: few
CDR3aa: CASSRDRVPNQPQHF
CDR3nt: TGTGCCAGCAGCCGAGACAGGGTACCCAATCAGCCCCAGCATTTT

v_gene: TRBV6-8
j_gene: TRBJ1-2
d_gene: .
abundance: few
CDR3aa: CAINDLGEGINYGYTF
CDR3nt: TGTGCCATCAACGATTTAGGTGAGGGGATTAACTATGGCTACACCTTC

v_gene: TRBV28
j_gene: TRBJ1-1
d_gene: .
abundance: .
CDR3aa: CASTTPLRGEAFF
CDR3nt: TGTGCCAGCACCACCCCCCTCCGGGGTGAAGCTTTCTTT

v_gene: TRBV11-3
j_gene: TRBJ1-1
d_gene: .
abundance: .
CDR3aa: CASSFWSGGTEAFF
CDR3nt: TGTGCCAGCAGCTTTTGGTCGGGGGGGACTGAAGCTTTCTTT

v_gene: TRBV6-8
j_gene: TRBJ1-5
d_gene: .
abundance: medium-sized
CDR3aa: CASGPRGYQPQHF
CDR3nt: TGTGCCAGCGGGCCTCGGGGTTATCAGCCCCAGCATTTT

v_gene: TRBV19
j_gene: TRBJ2-1
d_gene: .
abundance: .
CDR3aa: CASSIGEIFGQRFF
CDR3nt: TGTGCCAGTAGTATTGGGGAGATCTTCGGACAGAGGTTCTTC

v_gene: TRBV12-5
j_gene: TRBJ2-1
d_gene: .
abundance: few
CDR3aa: CASNLLGGVEFF
CDR3nt: TGTGCCAGCAACCTTTTAGGGGGGGTGGAGTTCTTC

v_gene: TRBV6-8
j_gene: TRBJ2-3
d_gene: TRBD2
abundance: .
CDR3aa: CASSYSSSASGSHPQYF
CDR3nt: TGTGCCAGCAGTTACTCGAGTTCGGCTAGCGGGTCCCATCCGCAGTATTTT

v_gene: TRBV11-3
j_gene: TRBJ1-5
d_gene: .
abundance: .
CDR3aa: CASSLMDSGNQPQHF
CDR3nt: TGTGCCAGCAGCTTGATGGACTCGGGCAATCAGCCCCAGCATTTT